This T cell receptor beta chain was obtained from a study of blood T cell repertoires in COVID-19. Overall study: The origin of the acute and convalescent COVID-19 samples was the United States, Italy and Spain. T cells, B-cell-depleted T cells, or PBMCs provided the cDNA or gDNA that served as material.

There are 19 residues in the CDR3. Sequencing used immunoSEQ multiplex PCR; TCRdb keeps in-frame clones, though not all of them. The sample has roughly 94,000 clones, roughly 82% seen once. The sequence came from a man in his sixties with acute or convalescent COVID-19. The V gene is TRBV21-1, the J gene TRBJ2-6; TRBD1, the table's D call, was not compared with the DNA. TRBV21-1 is classified as a pseudogene. The specimen sequenced was peripheral blood. The CDR3 sequence: CASSKRGGQDNSGANVLTF. DNA of the CDR3: TGTGCCAGCAGCAAAAGAGGGGGACAGGATAACTCTGGGGCCAACGTCCTGACTTTC.